These T cell receptor beta chains were read from a single sample in a study of radiotherapy plus CTLA-4 blockade in lung cancer. The protocol was immunoSEQ multiplex PCR, while the TCRdb copy is restricted to in-frame clones and leaves out a portion. The sample lists tens of thousands of clones, about 63% occurring once. The sample consisted of peripheral blood, taken from a patient treated with radiotherapy plus ipilimumab. The receptors were sampled from a human donor with non-small cell lung cancer who had a partial response to radiotherapy plus ipilimumab. The CDR3 runs from the conserved cysteine through the conserved F or W. D genes are given only for firm matches. Clone size is not always given. Where it is, it says once, few, many or a class for expanded clones.

>once|.|TRBJ1-4|TRBV5-4
TGTGCCAGCAGCTTTACCGGGTCCAAAGGAGAAAAACTGTTTTTT
CASSFTGSKGEKLFF
>medium-sized|.|TRBJ1-2|TRBV6-6
TGTGCCAGCAGCCACGGGGGAACTATGTCTGGCTACACCTTC
CASSHGGTMSGYTF
>few|TRBD1|TRBJ1-6|TRBV2
TGTGCCAGCCAGGGACAGAGCTCCTATAATTCACCCCTCCACTTT
CASQGQSSYNSPLHF
>.|TRBD1|TRBJ2-1|TRBV7-9
TGTGCCAGCAGCTCGTCCGGACAGGTAACGGAGCAGTTCTTC
CASSSSGQVTEQFF
>once|TRBD2|TRBJ2-1|TRBV9
TGTGCCAGCAGCGTAGGGGGGGACTATGGGTACAATGAGCAGTTCTTC
CASSVGGDYGYNEQFF
>.|.|TRBJ2-7|TRBV5-4
TGTGCCAGCAGCTTGGATTTAGCGGTAAGCTCCTACGAGCAGTACTTC
CASSLDLAVSSYEQYF
>once|.|TRBJ2-2|TRBV7-6
TGTGCCAGCAGCTTAGGCGGGGCGGGCGGGGAGCTGTTTTTT
CASSLGGAGGELFF
>.|TRBD2|TRBJ2-2|TRBV7-7
TGTGCTAGCAGCCCCAGGTGGCTAGCGGGAGTACAGACCGGGGGGCTGTTTTTT
CASSPRWLAGVQTGGLFF
>few|.|TRBJ2-2|TRBV6-6
TGTGCCAGCATTCTCGGCGGGGAGCTGTTTTTT
CASILGGELFF
>.|TRBD2|TRBJ2-7|TRBV11-2
TGTGCCAGCATCCGGGGGGGGGCGCATATAAGGCAGTACTTC
CASIRGGAHIRQYF
>.|.|TRBJ1-5|TRBV6-1
TGTGCCAGCAGTGACAGGGTTGAAGGTCAGCCCCAGCATTTT
CASSDRVEGQPQHF
>.|TRBD2|TRBJ2-7|TRBV29-1
TGCAGCGTTGTCAGCGGGACCTACGAGCAGTACTTC
CSVVSGTYEQYF
>few|TRBD2|TRBJ2-7|TRBV6-6
TGTGCCAGCAGCACCGGACTAGCGGGAGCTCGGGAGCAGTACTTC
CASSTGLAGAREQYF
>.|TRBD2|TRBJ2-7|TRBV15
TGTGCCACCAGCAGAGGCCCAGCGGGACGGGGCTCCTACGAGCAGTACTTC
CATSRGPAGRGSYEQYF
>many|TRBD2|TRBJ2-1|TRBV15
TGTGCCACCAGCATTAGCGGGAGAGCAAACAATGAGCAGTTCTTC
CATSISGRANNEQFF
>few|.|TRBJ2-3|TRBV5-1
TGCGCCAGCAGCCCCCTCCCAGGGAGCACAGATACGCAGTATTTT
CASSPLPGSTDTQYF